Detailed here is one TCR beta chain. Looked up from germline, CDR1 is KGHDR and CDR2 is SFDVKD. The CDR3 has 17 amino acids. Trimming cost V 3 bases and J 0 bases; bases outside gene matches: 8. Using immunoSEQ multiplex PCR, the repertoire was profiled, and TCRdb retains in-frame clones only, with some absent. Of around 200,000 clones in the sample, around 84% are singletons; the top ten hold over 15%. The data were obtained in a study of blood T cell repertoires in COVID-19. Overall study context: Nucleic acid was either cDNA or gDNA, and it came from T cells, B-cell-depleted T cells, or PBMCs.

The rearrangement joins TRBV24-1 to TRBJ2-3; 7 bases map to TRBD1. The clonotype originates from an elderly woman with active or convalescent COVID-19. Sequenced material: peripheral blood. The CDR3 is CATSDRLDRTSTDTQYF. The CDR3 DNA follows: TGTGCCACCAGTGATCGTCTGGACAGGACGAGCACAGATACGCAGTATTTT.